The clone carrying this T cell receptor beta chain has only a few counts. No antigen is known for it. This record belongs to a study of post-analysis software for immune sequencing data. Study-wide points: TRBV5-6, TRBV5-1 and TRBV20-1 belonged to a set of a handful of TRBV segments that were more frequent in patients than controls.

The CDR3 is made up of 13 amino acids. V lost 4 bases and J lost 9; bases outside the gene matches: 9. In germline, CDR1 is SQVTM, CDR2 ANQGSEA. Unique molecular identifiers tagged the TCR beta cDNA libraries. T cells numbering roughly 0.95 to 11 million gave rise to around 500,000 cDNA molecules. MiXCR, applied by TCRdb to the PCR reads, yields one record per CDR3 protein. Of more than 450,000 distinct CDR3 sequences in the sample, roughly two fifths are singletons; the top ten hold around 1.7%. The receptor was derived from a girl between 5 and 17 years old with multiple sclerosis. The sequenced sample consisted of blood. V and J are TRBV29-1 and TRBJ2-7; 10 nucleotides agree with TRBD2. CDR3: CSVVLAGVVRQYF. CDR3 sequence (DNA): TGCAGCGTTGTCCTAGCGGGAGTAGTTCGGCAGTACTTC.